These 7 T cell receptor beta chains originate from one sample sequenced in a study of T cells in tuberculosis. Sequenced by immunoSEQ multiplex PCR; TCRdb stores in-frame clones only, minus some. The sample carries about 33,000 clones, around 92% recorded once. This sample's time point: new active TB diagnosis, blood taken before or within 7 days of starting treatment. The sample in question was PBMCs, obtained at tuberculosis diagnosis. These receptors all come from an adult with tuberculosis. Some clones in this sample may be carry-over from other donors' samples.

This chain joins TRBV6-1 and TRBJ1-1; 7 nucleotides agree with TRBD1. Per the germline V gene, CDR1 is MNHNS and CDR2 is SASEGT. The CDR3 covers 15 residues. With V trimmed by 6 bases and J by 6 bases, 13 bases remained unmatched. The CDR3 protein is CASRGYRTGSPEAFF. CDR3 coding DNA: TGTGCCAGCAGGGGCTATCGGACAGGTAGCCCTGAAGCTTTCTTT.

Written as DNA, the CDR3 is TGTGCCATGGGTTCTACCGACAGACTCTATGGCTACACCTTC. This gives the protein CAMGSTDRLYGYTF. The rearrangement uses TRBV10-3 and TRBJ1-2, with D tentatively TRBD1 (5 bases). V lost 9 bases and J 4 bases, leaving 18 bases between the germline ends. Per the germline V gene, CDR1 is ENHRY and CDR2 is SYGVKD. The CDR3 consists of 14 residues.

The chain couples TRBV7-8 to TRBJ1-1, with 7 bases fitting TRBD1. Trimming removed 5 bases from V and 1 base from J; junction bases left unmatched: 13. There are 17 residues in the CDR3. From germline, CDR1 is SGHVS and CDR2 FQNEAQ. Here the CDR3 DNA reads TGTGCCAGCAGCCCAACCCGGACAGGTGGGGGGAACACTGAAGCTTTCTTT. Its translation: CASSPTRTGGGNTEAFF. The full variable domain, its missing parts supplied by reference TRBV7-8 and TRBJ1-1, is GAGVSQSPRYKVAKRGQDVALRCDPISGHVSLFWYQQALGQGPEFLTYFQNEAQLDKSGLPSDRFFAERPEGSVSTLKIQRTQQEDSAVYLCASSPTRTGGGNTEAFFGQGTRLTVV.

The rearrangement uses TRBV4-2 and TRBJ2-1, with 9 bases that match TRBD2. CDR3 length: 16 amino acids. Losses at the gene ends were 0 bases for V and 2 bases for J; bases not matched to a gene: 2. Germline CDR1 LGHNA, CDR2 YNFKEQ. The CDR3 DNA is TGTGCCAGCAGCCAAGAAGAGCGGGGGGCCTACAATGAGCAGTTCTTC. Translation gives CASSQEERGAYNEQFF.

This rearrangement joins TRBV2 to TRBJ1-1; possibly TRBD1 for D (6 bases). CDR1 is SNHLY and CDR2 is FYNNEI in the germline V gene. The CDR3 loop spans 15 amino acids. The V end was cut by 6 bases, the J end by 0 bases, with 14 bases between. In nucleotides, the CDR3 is TGTGCCAGCAGAGACGGGACAAGTCTGAACACTGAAGCTTTCTTT. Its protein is CASRDGTSLNTEAFF.

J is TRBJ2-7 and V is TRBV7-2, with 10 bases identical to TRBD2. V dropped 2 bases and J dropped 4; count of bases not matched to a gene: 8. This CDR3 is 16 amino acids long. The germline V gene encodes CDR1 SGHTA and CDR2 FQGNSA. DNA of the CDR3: TGTGCCAGCAGCTTACGTCCTAGCGGGGGTCCGTACGAGCAGTACTTC. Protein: CASSLRPSGGPYEQYF.

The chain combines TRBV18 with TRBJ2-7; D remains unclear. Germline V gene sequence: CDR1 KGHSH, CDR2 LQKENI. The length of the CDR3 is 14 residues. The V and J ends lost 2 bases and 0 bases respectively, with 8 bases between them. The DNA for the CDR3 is TGTGCCAGCTCACCAGACTCAAGCTCCTACGAGCAGTACTTC. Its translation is CASSPDSSSYEQYF.